This record looks at one T cell receptor beta chain sequence and its context. The sample originates from a study of TIL therapy for anti-PD-1-resistant metastatic lung cancer. Overall study context: Most patients had lung adenocarcinoma; a handful of tumors were EGFR-mutant, two ALK-rearranged; half smoked currently or formerly. Median tumor mutation burden was more than 1.4 mutations per megabase.

The libraries were made with immunoSEQ v3. Clones were sequenced by immunoSEQ multiplex PCR, and TCRdb holds only the in-frame ones, with some missing. The sample lists about 60,000 clones; roughly 66% were seen once. The CDR3 covers 15 residues. Trimming cost V 0 bases and J 1 base; bases outside gene matches: 1. The V gene's germline CDR1 is SGHRS and CDR2 YFSETQ. Time point denoted: pre-treatment sample, taken before nivolumab and TIL therapy. The source of this sequence is a person aged 25-79 years with non-small cell lung cancer. This chain connects TRBV5-1 to TRBJ2-1; 7 nucleotides match TRBD1. The specimen was blood, collected at baseline. The DNA of the CDR3 is TGCGCCAGCAGCTTGGTGGGACAGTCCTACAATGAGCAGTTCTTC. This sequence encodes CASSLVGQSYNEQFF.